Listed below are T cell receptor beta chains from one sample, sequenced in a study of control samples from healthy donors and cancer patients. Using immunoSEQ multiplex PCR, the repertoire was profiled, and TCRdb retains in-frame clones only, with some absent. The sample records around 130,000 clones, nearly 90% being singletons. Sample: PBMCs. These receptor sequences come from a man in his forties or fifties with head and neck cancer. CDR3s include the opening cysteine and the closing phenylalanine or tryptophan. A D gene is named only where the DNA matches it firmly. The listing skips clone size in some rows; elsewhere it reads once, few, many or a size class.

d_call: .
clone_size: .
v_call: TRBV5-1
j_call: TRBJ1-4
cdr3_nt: TGCGCCAGCAGCCCGGGGGGGACAACTAATGAAAAACTGTTTTTT
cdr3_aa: CASSPGGTTNEKLFF

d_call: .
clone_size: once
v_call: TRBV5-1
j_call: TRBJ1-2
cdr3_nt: TGCGCCAGCAGCTTGGGTATGGGTGGAGGTAGCGCCTACACCTTC
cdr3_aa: CASSLGMGGGSAYTF

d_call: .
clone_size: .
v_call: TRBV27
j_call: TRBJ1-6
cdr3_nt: TGTGCCAGCAGTTTTATGGGCAGGGTTAACTCACCCCTCCACTTT
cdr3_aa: CASSFMGRVNSPLHF

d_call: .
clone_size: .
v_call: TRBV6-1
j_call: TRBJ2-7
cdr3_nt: TGTGCCAGCAGTGAATCCGGGACGGCCTCCTACGAGCAGTACTTC
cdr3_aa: CASSESGTASYEQYF

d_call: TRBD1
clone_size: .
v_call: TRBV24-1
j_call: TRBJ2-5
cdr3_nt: TGTGCCACTGCTCCGGGACAGGGCTTTCGAGAGACCCAGTACTTC
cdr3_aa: CATAPGQGFRETQYF

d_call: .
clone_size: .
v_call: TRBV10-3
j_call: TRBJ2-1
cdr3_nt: TGTGCCATCAGTGAGAACAACTTGATGAAGTTCTTC
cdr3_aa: CAISENNLMKFF

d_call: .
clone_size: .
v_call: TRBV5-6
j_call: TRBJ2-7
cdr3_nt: TGTGCCAGCAGCTTGGCCCTACAGATTGGCGAGCAGTACTTC
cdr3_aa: CASSLALQIGEQYF

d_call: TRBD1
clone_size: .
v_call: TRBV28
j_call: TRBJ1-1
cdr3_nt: TGTGCCAGCAGTACCTGGACAGGGGCTTTCTTT
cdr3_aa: CASSTWTGAFF

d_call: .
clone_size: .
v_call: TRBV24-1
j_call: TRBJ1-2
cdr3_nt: TGTGCCACCAGTGATTTACAGGGCCCCCTCGGGGGCTACACCTTC
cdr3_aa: CATSDLQGPLGGYTF

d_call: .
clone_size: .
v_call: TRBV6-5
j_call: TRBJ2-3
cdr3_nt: TGTGCCAGCACCTTACAGGGAACAGATACGCAGTATTTT
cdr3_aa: CASTLQGTDTQYF

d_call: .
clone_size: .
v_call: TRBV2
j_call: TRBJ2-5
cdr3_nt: TGTGCCAGCACGAGGTCCCACCAAGAGACCCAGTACTTC
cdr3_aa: CASTRSHQETQYF

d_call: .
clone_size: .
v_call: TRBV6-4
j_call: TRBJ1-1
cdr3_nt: TGTGCCAGCAGTGACTTTGAAGGGAATGGGGTGAACACTGAAGCTTTCTTT
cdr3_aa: CASSDFEGNGVNTEAFF

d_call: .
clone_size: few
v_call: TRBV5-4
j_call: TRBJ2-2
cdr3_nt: TGTGCCAGCAGCTTTGTCATCGGGGGAGGGAACACCGGGGAGCTGTTTTTT
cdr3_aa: CASSFVIGGGNTGELFF

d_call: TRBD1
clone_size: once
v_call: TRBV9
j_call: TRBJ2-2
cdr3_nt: TGTGCCAGCAGCGCCCGACAGGGCAACACCGGGGAGCTGTTTTTT
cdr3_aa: CASSARQGNTGELFF

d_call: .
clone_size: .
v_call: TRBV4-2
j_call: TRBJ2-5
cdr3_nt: TGTGCCAGCAGCCAAGAAAGGGCCGGTTATGAGACCCAGTACTTC
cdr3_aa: CASSQERAGYETQYF

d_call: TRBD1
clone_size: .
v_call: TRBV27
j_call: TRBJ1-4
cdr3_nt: TGTGCCAGCAGTTTTTCAAACAGGGGTAAGGGTGAAAAACTGTTTTTT
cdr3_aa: CASSFSNRGKGEKLFF

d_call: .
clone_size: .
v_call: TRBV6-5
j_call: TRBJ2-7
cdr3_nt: TGTGCCAGCAGTTACCGACTCGCGGGGAGCTCCTACGAGCAGTACTTC
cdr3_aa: CASSYRLAGSSYEQYF

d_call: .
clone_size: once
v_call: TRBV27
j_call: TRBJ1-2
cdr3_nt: TGTGCCAGCAGTCTCCGACAGGATGGGTTAGATGGCTACACCTTC
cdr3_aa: CASSLRQDGLDGYTF

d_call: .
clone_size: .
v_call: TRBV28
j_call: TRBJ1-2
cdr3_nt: TGTGCCAGTACCGCCAGCGCTAACTATGGCTACACCTTC
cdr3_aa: CASTASANYGYTF

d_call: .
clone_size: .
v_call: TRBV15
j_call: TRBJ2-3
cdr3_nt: TGTGCCACCAGCACTCGAGCAGGGCCTAGCACAGATACGCAGTATTTT
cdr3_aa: CATSTRAGPSTDTQYF

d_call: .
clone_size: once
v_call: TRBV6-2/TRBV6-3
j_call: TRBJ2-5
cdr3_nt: TGTGCCAGCAGTCAAGAGACCCAGTACTTC
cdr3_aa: CASSQETQYF

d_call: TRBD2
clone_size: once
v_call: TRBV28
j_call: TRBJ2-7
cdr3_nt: TGTGCCAGCAGTTCCCCGTTAGCGGGAGGGAGGCGGGACGAGCAGTACTTC
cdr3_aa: CASSSPLAGGRRDEQYF

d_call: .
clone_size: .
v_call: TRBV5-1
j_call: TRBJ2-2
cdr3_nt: TGCGCCAGCAGCTTTGACCCCGGGGAGCTGTTTTTT
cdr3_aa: CASSFDPGELFF

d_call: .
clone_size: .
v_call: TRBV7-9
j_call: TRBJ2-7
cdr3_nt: TGTGCCAGCAGCTTAGAAACGGCCCCCTACGAGCAGTACTTC
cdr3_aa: CASSLETAPYEQYF

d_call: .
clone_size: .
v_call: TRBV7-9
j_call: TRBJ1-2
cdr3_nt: TGTGCCAGCAGCCCCGCGGGAGGGAGCGGCTACACCTTC
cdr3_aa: CASSPAGGSGYTF

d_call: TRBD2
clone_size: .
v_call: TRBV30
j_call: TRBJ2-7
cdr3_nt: TGTGCCTGGAGTACCGGGGGGGGGCCCTACGAGCAGTACTTC
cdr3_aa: CAWSTGGGPYEQYF

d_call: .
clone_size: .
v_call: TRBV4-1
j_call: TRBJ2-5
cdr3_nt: TGCGCCAGCAGCCAAGGGGGCCTGGACGAGACCCAGTACTTC
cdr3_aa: CASSQGGLDETQYF

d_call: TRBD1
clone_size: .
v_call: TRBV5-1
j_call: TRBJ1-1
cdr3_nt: TGCGCCAGCAGCTTCGGGGACAGGGGGAGGGAGAACACTGAAGCTTTCTTT
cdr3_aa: CASSFGDRGRENTEAFF

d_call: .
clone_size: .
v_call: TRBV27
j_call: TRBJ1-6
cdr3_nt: TGTGCCAGCAGTTTATCGATCGGACACTCCCTAGGGAATTCACCCCTCCACTTT
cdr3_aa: CASSLSIGHSLGNSPLHF

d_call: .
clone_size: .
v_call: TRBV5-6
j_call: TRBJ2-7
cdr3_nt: TGTGCCAGCAGCCTTGGCAGTTCCTACGAGCAGTACTTC
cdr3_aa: CASSLGSSYEQYF

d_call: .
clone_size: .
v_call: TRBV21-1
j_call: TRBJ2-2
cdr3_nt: TGTGCCAGCAGCAAAGAATCTGGGGAGCTGTTTTTT
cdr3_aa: CASSKESGELFF

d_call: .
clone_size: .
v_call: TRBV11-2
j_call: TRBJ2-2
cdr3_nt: TGTGCCAGCAGCTTGAGGGAGACCGGGGAGCTGTTTTTT
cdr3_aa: CASSLRETGELFF

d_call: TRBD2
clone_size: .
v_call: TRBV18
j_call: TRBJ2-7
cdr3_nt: TGTGCCAGCTCACCGATTAGCGGGAGCTCCTACGAGCAGTACTTC
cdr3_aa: CASSPISGSSYEQYF

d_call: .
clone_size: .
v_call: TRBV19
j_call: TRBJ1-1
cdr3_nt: TGTGCCAGTAGCCGAGGAGTCGGAGGAGACTTTAAGGGGACTGAAGCTTTCTTT
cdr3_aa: CASSRGVGGDFKGTEAFF

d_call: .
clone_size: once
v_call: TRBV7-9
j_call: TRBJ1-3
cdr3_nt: TGTGCCAGCAGCCCCCAGTGGTTCGGAGGAAACACCATATATTTT
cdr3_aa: CASSPQWFGGNTIYF

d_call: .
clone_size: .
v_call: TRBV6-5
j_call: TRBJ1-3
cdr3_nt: TGTGCCAGCAGGCATACCCAGGTTTATGGAAACACCATATATTTT
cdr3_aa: CASRHTQVYGNTIYF

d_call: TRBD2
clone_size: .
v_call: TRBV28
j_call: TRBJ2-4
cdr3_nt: TGTGCCAGCAGCCATACTAGCGGGAGGGCCCTAGCCAAAAACATTCAGTACTTC
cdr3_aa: CASSHTSGRALAKNIQYF

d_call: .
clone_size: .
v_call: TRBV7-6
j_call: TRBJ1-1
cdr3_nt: TGTGCCAGCAGCGGACTACCGATAGGGGGGGGGAACACTGAAGCTTTCTTT
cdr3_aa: CASSGLPIGGGNTEAFF

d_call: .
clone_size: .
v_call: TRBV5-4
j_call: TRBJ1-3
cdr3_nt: TGTGCCAGCAGCGGTACAGGGTCTGGAAACACCATATATTTT
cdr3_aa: CASSGTGSGNTIYF

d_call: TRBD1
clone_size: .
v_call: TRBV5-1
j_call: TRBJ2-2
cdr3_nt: TGCGCCAGCGGACCTCAGGGGGCCGGGGAGCTGTTTTTT
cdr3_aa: CASGPQGAGELFF

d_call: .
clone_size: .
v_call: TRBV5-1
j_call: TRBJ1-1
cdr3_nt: TGCGCCAGCAGCTTGGGAGTCAGGACTAACACTGAAGCTTTCTTT
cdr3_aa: CASSLGVRTNTEAFF

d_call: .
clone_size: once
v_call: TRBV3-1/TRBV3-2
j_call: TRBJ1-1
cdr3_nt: TGTGCCAGCAGCCAAGACCCTCATATTATCGACACTGAAGCTTTCTTT
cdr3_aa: CASSQDPHIIDTEAFF

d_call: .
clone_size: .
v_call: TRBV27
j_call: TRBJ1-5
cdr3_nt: TGTGCCAGCGGGGAATATAATCAGCCCCAGCATTTT
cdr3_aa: CASGEYNQPQHF

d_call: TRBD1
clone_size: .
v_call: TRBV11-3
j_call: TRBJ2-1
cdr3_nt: TGTGCCAGCAGCTTAGGGACAGGTAGGTCCCACAATGAGCAGTTCTTC
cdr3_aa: CASSLGTGRSHNEQFF

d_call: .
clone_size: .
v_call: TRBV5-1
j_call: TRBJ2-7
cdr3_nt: TGCGCCAGCAGCTTGGCCTCGGGGTTTGGGTACGAGCAGTACTTC
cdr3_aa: CASSLASGFGYEQYF

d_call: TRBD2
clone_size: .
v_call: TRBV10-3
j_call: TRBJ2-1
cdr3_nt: TGTGCCATCAGGCCCTCGGGTGAGCGGGGGGGGTACAATGAGCAGTTCTTC
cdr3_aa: CAIRPSGERGGYNEQFF

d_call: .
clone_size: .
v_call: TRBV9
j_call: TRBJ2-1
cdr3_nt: TGTGCCAGCAGCCCCCGTCCGGGGGATCGGCAGTTCTTC
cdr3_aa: CASSPRPGDRQFF

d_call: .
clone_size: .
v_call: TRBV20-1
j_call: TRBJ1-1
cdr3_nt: TGCAGTGCTGGCGAAGACACTGAAGCTTTCTTT
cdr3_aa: CSAGEDTEAFF

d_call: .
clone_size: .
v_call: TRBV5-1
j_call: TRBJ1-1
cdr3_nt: TGCGCCAGCAGCGCGGACAGGAACACTGAAGCTTTCTTT
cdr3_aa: CASSADRNTEAFF

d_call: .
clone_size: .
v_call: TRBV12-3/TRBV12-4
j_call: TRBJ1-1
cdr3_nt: TGTGCCAGCAGACCTATGAACACTGAAGCTTTCTTT
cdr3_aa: CASRPMNTEAFF

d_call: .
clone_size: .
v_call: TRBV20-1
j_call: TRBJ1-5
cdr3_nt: TGCAGTGCTAGTCCGGGGGCCGGGCAGCCCCAGCATTTT
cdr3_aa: CSASPGAGQPQHF